This T cell receptor beta chain was sequenced during a study of blood T cell repertoires in COVID-19. Background on the study: COVID-19 samples collected from the United States, Italy and Spain covered acute and convalescent phases.

Germline V gene lookup returns CDR1 LGHDT and CDR2 YNNKEL (reference sequence). Unmatched junction bases numbered 2, after V lost 3 bases and J lost 6 bases. There are 14 residues in the CDR3. In the authors' workflow: Estimates of nucleated cell counts were drawn from the amplification of reference gene primers. The repertoire was sequenced with immunoSEQ multiplex PCR; TCRdb's copy has only in-frame clones and lacks some. For V, J and clone size, that table is used; D and trimming come from the DNA. Here the sample spans over 300,000 clones, almost 90% being singletons. J is TRBJ2-2 and V is TRBV3-1 (or the pseudogene TRBV3-2), with 9 positions matching TRBD1. Sequenced sample: peripheral blood. The TCR comes from a man between 18 and 29 years old with active or convalescent COVID-19. The CDR3 protein is CASSHGTGPGELFF. For the CDR3, the DNA is TGTGCCAGCAGCCACGGGACAGGGCCCGGGGAGCTGTTTTTT.